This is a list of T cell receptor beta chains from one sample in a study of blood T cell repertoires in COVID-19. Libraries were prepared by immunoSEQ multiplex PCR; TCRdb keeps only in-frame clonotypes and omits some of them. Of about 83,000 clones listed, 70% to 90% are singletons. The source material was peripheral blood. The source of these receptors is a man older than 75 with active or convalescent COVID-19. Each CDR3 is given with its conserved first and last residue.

CASSVGGRYNEQFF,TRBV9
CASSEGTGVGYTF,TRBV6-1
CASSPRGRGYGYTF,TRBV19
CASSALEIGTEAFF,TRBV9
CASSFLAGGPNEQFF,TRBV6-5
CAIARGGENSPLHF,TRBV6-6
CASSDPRTVRGYTF,TRBV9
CASSLQGGDEQFF,TRBV11-2
CASSLEDRGPDTQYF,TRBV5-1
CASSFPGTEAFF,TRBV7-8
CASSQAPGVMNTEAFF,TRBV3-1/TRBV3-2
CASSLVQGMDGYTF,TRBV7-9
CASSQLTILNTEAFF,TRBV14
CASSAGTADNEQFF,TRBV18
CASSDGTGEEVTGELFF,TRBV9
CASSLGGLAGTGELFF,TRBV5-1
CASIGGNTGELFF,TRBV19
CASSKPGDRVYGYTF,TRBV4-1
CATSDSSDKTNYGYTF,TRBV24-1
CASSRNREDGYTF,TRBV7-3
CASGGGFGKNIQYF,TRBV19
CASSNQNSGNTIYF,TRBV5-1
CASSRGGFGYTF,TRBV7-8
CASSQRQGFSSRDGYTF,TRBV11-2
CASSLAPQADTQYF,TRBV5-1
CASSIGTGGVQPQHF,TRBV19
CASSLGQSNYGYTF,TRBV3-1/TRBV3-2
CASSFSGNTEAFF,TRBV12-3/TRBV12-4